The next 5 T cell receptor beta chains were all read from a single sample in a study of T cell responses to AZD1222 COVID-19 vaccine. The assay was immunoSEQ multiplex PCR, and TCRdb's table has in-frame clones only and misses some. The sample has about 88,000 clones, around nine tenths seen once. The source was peripheral blood, collected 28 days after the second AZD1222 dose. These receptors were taken from an adult who received the AZD1222 COVID-19 vaccine.

This chain uses TRBV15 with TRBJ1-2, with D unresolved. V lost 8 bases and J 8 bases, leaving 12 bases between the germline ends. Germline V gene data show CDR1 as LNHNV and CDR2 as YYDKDF (reference sequence). This CDR3 region has 11 residues. The CDR3 loop reads CATLFGRGYTF. In DNA, the CDR3 is TGTGCCACCTTATTTGGCCGGGGCTACACCTTC.

In its sample, this clone was seen once. The chain is built from TRBV6-1 and TRBJ1-1, with D unresolved. Germline V lookup: CDR1 MNHNS, CDR2 SASEGT. The CDR3 totals 13 residues. V was shortened by 1 base and J by 5 bases, with 8 bases between the two germline ends. The CDR3 here is CASSEVAGTEAFF. In nucleotides, the CDR3 is TGTGCCAGCAGTGAAGTTGCGGGAACTGAAGCTTTCTTT.

The rearrangement uses TRBV7-9 and TRBJ2-7; D is ambiguous. Germline CDR1 is SEHNR and CDR2 is FQNEAQ (reference sequence). The CDR3 contains 14 residues. Trimming removed 3 bases from V and 3 bases from J, with 12 bases in between. The CDR3 spells CASSFSTSDYEQYF. DNA for the CDR3: TGTGCCAGCAGCTTCTCTACCTCGGACTACGAGCAGTACTTC.

The chain links TRBV10-3 to TRBJ1-4; TRBD1 aligns across 7 bases. There are 14 residues in the CDR3. The J segment lost 4 bases and the V segment lost 10 bases, leaving 9 bases of the junction unmatched. The V gene's germline CDR1 is ENHRY and CDR2 SYGVKD. CDR3 DNA: TGTGCCAAGGGATTGGGGACAGTTAATGAAAAACTGTTTTTT. This translates into CAKGLGTVNEKLFF.

V and J are TRBV4-2 and TRBJ1-2; tentatively, D is TRBD1 (6 bases). The CDR3 totals 15 residues. V was trimmed by 3 bases and J by 2 bases, leaving 13 bases between them. Germline CDR1 is LGHNA and CDR2 is YNFKEQ. The CDR3 protein is CASSQQKTGNYGYTF. The CDR3 DNA follows: TGTGCCAGCAGCCAGCAAAAAACAGGGAACTATGGCTACACCTTC.